This is a list of T cell receptor beta chains from one sample in a study of blood T cell repertoires in COVID-19. TCRdb keeps only in-frame clones here, not all; method: immunoSEQ multiplex PCR. In the table there are some 460,000 clones, roughly 87% of which are singletons. The sample consisted of PBMCs or T cells enriched from blood (not recorded which). All receptors come from a woman aged 18-29 years with acute COVID-19. The CDR3 runs from the conserved cysteine through the conserved F or W. D genes are given only for firm matches. The size field is filled for only some rows; it gives once, few, many or a size class.

>.|TRBV28|TRBJ1-2|.|13
TGTGCCAGTTGGGGATACAGGTTCTATGGCTACACCTTC
CASWGYRFYGYTF
>TRBD1|TRBV12-5|TRBJ2-1|.|16
TGTGCTAGTGGTTTGGTGGACCTGACAGGGTTGGGTGAGCAGTTCTTC
CASGLVDLTGLGEQFF
>TRBD1|TRBV19|TRBJ2-3|.|15
TGTGCCAGTAGTGGTGACAGGGTAAGGACAGATACGCAGTATTTT
CASSGDRVRTDTQYF
>.|TRBV6-2/TRBV6-3|TRBJ2-5|.|13
TGTGCCAGCAGTAGGGGGGGCATAAAGACCCAGTACTTC
CASSRGGIKTQYF
>.|TRBV18|TRBJ1-2|.|18
TGTGCCAGCTCACCACCTAACCGGGCGAGAGGGGGGGTCTATGGCTACACCTTC
CASSPPNRARGGVYGYTF
>TRBD2|TRBV7-2|TRBJ2-7|.|14
TGTGCCAGCAGCTTAGCCGAGATAGCGGGAAGGCAGTACTTC
CASSLAEIAGRQYF
>TRBD1|TRBV5-8|TRBJ1-1|.|13
TGTGCCAGCAGCTTGGCCGGGGACAGAGAAGCTTTCTTT
CASSLAGDREAFF
>.|TRBV27|TRBJ2-1|.|15
TGTGCCAGCAGTTTAATGCGGGTGGTCGGAAATGAGCAGTTCTTC
CASSLMRVVGNEQFF
>.|TRBV9|TRBJ1-6|once|13
TGTGCCAGCAGCGTAGATGGTAGTTCACCCCTCCACTTT
CASSVDGSSPLHF
>.|TRBV5-4|TRBJ2-2|.|16
TGTGCCAGCAGGGATGTTAGGGGGGGCGTGTCCGGGGAGCTGTTTTTT
CASRDVRGGVSGELFF
>.|TRBV15|TRBJ2-7|.|12
TGTGCCACCAGCGACCGACTTGGGGAGCAGTACTTC
CATSDRLGEQYF
>.|TRBV7-2|TRBJ2-7|.|14
TGTGCCAGCAGCTTAGTAGTTGATACCTACGAGCAGTACTTC
CASSLVVDTYEQYF
>TRBD2|TRBV29-1|TRBJ2-1|.|14
TGCAGCGTTAGGGCTAGCGGGTTGGGCAATGAGCAGTTCTTC
CSVRASGLGNEQFF
>TRBD2|TRBV10-3|TRBJ2-1|.|13
TGTGCCGTCCAAGATTCGGCGGGGGATGAGCAGTTCTTC
CAVQDSAGDEQFF
>TRBD2|TRBV19|TRBJ2-1|.|15
TGTGCCAGTAGTATAGGGCGCGGGAGCAATAATGAGCAGTTCTTC
CASSIGRGSNNEQFF
>.|TRBV9|TRBJ1-6|.|14
TGTGCCAGCAGTACAGGGCCAGGGAATTCACCCCTCCACTTT
CASSTGPGNSPLHF
>.|TRBV30|TRBJ2-7|.|12
TGTGCCTGGAGTGTCGTTTCCTACGAGCAGTACTTC
CAWSVVSYEQYF
>.|TRBV30|TRBJ2-5|.|12
TGTGCCTGGAAATCTGGCAGGGGGACCCAGTACTTC
CAWKSGRGTQYF
>.|TRBV13|TRBJ2-7|once|14
TGTGCCAGCAGCTTTGGACAGAGCTCCTACGAGCAGTACTTC
CASSFGQSSYEQYF
>.|TRBV2|TRBJ2-7|.|12
TGTGCCAGCGGGGGACAACTCTACGAGCAGTACTTC
CASGGQLYEQYF
>.|TRBV20-1|TRBJ2-1|.|13
TGCAGTGCTAGTGTATTTAAGAGCAATGAGCAGTTCTTC
CSASVFKSNEQFF
>.|TRBV18|TRBJ1-2|.|16
TGTGCCAGCTCATCCGGGACACCCCTCTTGGGGTATGGCTACACCTTC
CASSSGTPLLGYGYTF
>TRBD2|TRBV7-2|TRBJ2-1|.|15
TGTGCCAGCAGCTTAATACTAGCGGGAGGGGGTGAGCAGTTCTTC
CASSLILAGGGEQFF
>.|TRBV6-5|TRBJ1-2|once|14
TGTGCCAGCAGTTACAACAGGGCGAACTATGGCTACACCTTC
CASSYNRANYGYTF
>.|TRBV5-4|TRBJ1-2|.|13
TGTGCCAGCAGCTTGGGAGAGGGTCTCGGCTACACCTTC
CASSLGEGLGYTF
>TRBD1|TRBV6-5|TRBJ2-7|.|15
TGTGCCAGCAGTCCCGGACAGGAACGAACCTACGAGCAGTACTTC
CASSPGQERTYEQYF
>TRBD2|TRBV15|TRBJ2-3|.|18
TGTGCCACCAGCAGGAGATCGACTAGCATGGGGGAAGCAGATACGCAGTATTTT
CATSRRSTSMGEADTQYF
>.|TRBV28|TRBJ2-7|.|16
TGTGCCAGCAGTTACCCCGGGACATCGAACTCCTACGAGCAGTACTTC
CASSYPGTSNSYEQYF
>TRBD2|TRBV6-4|TRBJ2-3|.|17
TGTGCCAGCAGTGAATCGAGCGGCGGGGGGGCCTCAGATACGCAGTATTTT
CASSESSGGGASDTQYF
>TRBD1|TRBV27|TRBJ1-5|.|13
TGTGCCAGTAAGACAGGGAACAATCAGCCCCAGCATTTT
CASKTGNNQPQHF
>.|TRBV24-1|TRBJ1-1|.|15
TGTGCCACCAGTGATCTAGCCTGGTCGGCCACTGAAGCTTTCTTT
CATSDLAWSATEAFF
>TRBD1|TRBV29-1|TRBJ1-3|.|14
TGCAGCGCCCGACAGGGGTCGTCTGGAAACACCATATATTTT
CSARQGSSGNTIYF
>TRBD1|TRBV9|TRBJ1-1|.|16
TGTGCCAGCAGCGCTGGGACAGGGATTTTGAACACTGAAGCTTTCTTT
CASSAGTGILNTEAFF
>TRBD1|TRBV27|TRBJ1-3|.|14
TGTGCCAGCAGTCCAGGGACAGGGAGGGACACCATATATTTT
CASSPGTGRDTIYF
>.|TRBV29-1|TRBJ1-4|.|12
TGCAGCGTTTGGACTGAGTCCGAAAAACTGTTTTTT
CSVWTESEKLFF
>.|TRBV6-2/TRBV6-3|TRBJ1-2|.|11
TGTGCCAGCAGCAGGGGCTATGGCTACACCTTC
CASSRGYGYTF
>.|TRBV14|TRBJ2-7|few|15
TGTGCCAGCAGCCAAGTTCGGGGGGCCGGATACGAGCAGTACTTC
CASSQVRGAGYEQYF
>TRBD1|TRBV6-6|TRBJ1-6|.|19
TGTGCCAGCAGTCGTGACAGGGGACTTCTTAGCTCCTATAATTCACCCCTCCACTTT
CASSRDRGLLSSYNSPLHF
>.|TRBV2|TRBJ1-2|.|12
TGTGCCAGCAGAGACAGCGCCTATGGCTACACCTTC
CASRDSAYGYTF
>.|TRBV7-8|TRBJ1-6|.|14
TGTGCCAGCAGCCAAGATGGGAGGAGTTCACCCCTCCACTTT
CASSQDGRSSPLHF
>TRBD1|TRBV2|TRBJ2-1|.|15
TGTGCCAGCAGTGAAGCGGGGTGGACAGGCGGTGAGCAGTTCTTC
CASSEAGWTGGEQFF
>TRBD1|TRBV5-6|TRBJ1-2|.|14
TGTGCCAGCAGCTGGGACAGAGCTTTATATGGCTACACCTTC
CASSWDRALYGYTF
>.|TRBV25-1|TRBJ2-7|.|15
TGTGCCAGCAGTGCAGGACTTACCGCCTCCTACGAGCAGTACTTC
CASSAGLTASYEQYF
>TRBD1|TRBV18|TRBJ1-1|.|14
TGTGCCAGCTCACCGACAGGGGTGGACACTGAAGCTTTCTTT
CASSPTGVDTEAFF
>TRBD1|TRBV6-2/TRBV6-3|TRBJ1-4|.|16
TGTGCCAGCAGTTACTCAAAGACAGGGCTAGAAGAAAAACTGTTTTTT
CASSYSKTGLEEKLFF
>.|TRBV3-1/TRBV3-2|TRBJ1-2|.|14
TGTGCCAGCAGCCAACAAAACAGGCTCGGTGGCTACACCTTC
CASSQQNRLGGYTF
>.|TRBV21-1|TRBJ1-6|.|12
TGTGCCAGCAGCACCCCGGGTTCACCCCTCCACTTT
CASSTPGSPLHF
>.|TRBV7-3|TRBJ2-7|.|13
TGTGCCAGCAGCTTGGGCAGAGAATACGAGCAGTACTTC
CASSLGREYEQYF
>TRBD1|TRBV3-1/TRBV3-2|TRBJ2-2|.|17
TGTGCCAGCAGCCAAGGGGGGACAGACCGGAACACCGGGGAGCTGTTTTTT
CASSQGGTDRNTGELFF
>.|TRBV3-1/TRBV3-2|TRBJ2-3|.|13
TGTGCCAGCAGTCCCCTCCCGGCAGATACGCAGTATTTT
CASSPLPADTQYF
>TRBD1|TRBV7-8|TRBJ1-3|.|15
TGTGCCAGCAGCCTCAGGGGGAGTTTTGGGAACACCATATATTTT
CASSLRGSFGNTIYF
>TRBD1|TRBV3-1/TRBV3-2|TRBJ1-1|.|15
TGTGCCAGCAGCCAAGGCAGGGGGTTTAGGACTGAAGCTTTCTTT
CASSQGRGFRTEAFF
>.|TRBV5-4|TRBJ2-2|.|15
TGTGCCAGCAGCTTGGCGCAGGTTTCTCACGGGGAGCTGTTTTTT
CASSLAQVSHGELFF
>TRBD2|TRBV19|TRBJ2-5|once|17
TGTGCCAGTTCGGACAGAGGGACTAGCGGGGTCCAAGAGACCCAGTACTTC
CASSDRGTSGVQETQYF
>.|TRBV6-1|TRBJ2-7|.|13
TGTGCCAGCAGTGAAGTTTTGTATCCCGAGCAGTACTTC
CASSEVLYPEQYF
>TRBD2|TRBV7-2|TRBJ2-7|.|16
TGTGCCAGCAGCTTAGGGAGCGGGGGACTCGTTCACGAGCAGTACTTC
CASSLGSGGLVHEQYF
>.|TRBV30|TRBJ2-1|.|12
TGTGCCTGGAGTATTATAAACAATGAGCAGTTCTTC
CAWSIINNEQFF
>TRBD1|TRBV5-4|TRBJ1-3|.|16
TGTGCCAGCAGCTTTCCAGGGGGAACAGCCGGAAACACCATATATTTT
CASSFPGGTAGNTIYF
>.|TRBV5-4|TRBJ2-5|.|16
TGTGCCAGCAGCTTAGAGGACCAACGGGGTCAAGAGACCCAGTACTTC
CASSLEDQRGQETQYF
>.|TRBV3-1/TRBV3-2|TRBJ2-5|.|15
TGTGCCAGCAGCCAACCCAGACACTTACAAGAGACCCAGTACTTC
CASSQPRHLQETQYF